This T cell receptor (beta chain) comes out of a study of technical replicates of blood from a few donors. The table came from immunoSEQ multiplex PCR; TCRdb's copy has only in-frame clones and leaves some out. The sample comprises tens of thousands of clones, 90% to 95% of which are singletons, and about 0.23% rests with the top ten. The CDR3 has 16 amino acids. V was cut by 6 bases and J by 1 base, with 16 bases left in between. CDR1 is SNHLY and CDR2 is FYNNEI in the germline V gene. The TCR comes from a human donor in good health. The sample consisted of T cells isolated from PBMCs. The chain combines TRBV2 with TRBJ2-4; D might be TRBD1 (6 bases). CDR3 in DNA: TGTGCCAGCAGAGAACCGACAGGAGTGGCCAAAAACATTCAGTACTTC. It is translated as CASREPTGVAKNIQYF.